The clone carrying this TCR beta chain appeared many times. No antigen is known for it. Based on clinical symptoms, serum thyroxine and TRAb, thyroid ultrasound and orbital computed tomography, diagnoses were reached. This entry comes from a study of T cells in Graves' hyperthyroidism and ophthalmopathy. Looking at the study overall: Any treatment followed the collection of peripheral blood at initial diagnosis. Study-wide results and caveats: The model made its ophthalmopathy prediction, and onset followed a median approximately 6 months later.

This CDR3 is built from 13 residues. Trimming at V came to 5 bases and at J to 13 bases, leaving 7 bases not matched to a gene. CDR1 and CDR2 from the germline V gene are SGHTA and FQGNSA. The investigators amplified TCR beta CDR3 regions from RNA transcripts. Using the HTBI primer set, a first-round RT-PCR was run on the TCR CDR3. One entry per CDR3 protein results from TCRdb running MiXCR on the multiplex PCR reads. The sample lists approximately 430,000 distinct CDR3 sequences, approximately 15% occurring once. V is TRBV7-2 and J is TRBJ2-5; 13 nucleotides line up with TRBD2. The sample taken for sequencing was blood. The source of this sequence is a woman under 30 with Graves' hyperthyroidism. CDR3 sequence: CASSQGLAGVRYF. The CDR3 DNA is TGTGCCAGCAGCCAAGGACTAGCGGGAGTAAGGTACTTC.